This T cell receptor (beta chain) derives from a study of T cells in Graves' hyperthyroidism and ophthalmopathy (dated by TCRdb to about 2019). At the level of the whole study: Peripheral blood was collected at initial diagnosis, before any treatment. The paper describes TCR Vbeta CDR3 sequencing of around 140 peripheral blood samples, made up of fewer than 50 ophthalmopathy patients, some 80 hyperthyroidism patients and some 17 progressor patients. After sampling, hyperthyroidism patients received methimazole starting at 30 mg daily, and ophthalmopathy patients received high-dose intravenous methylprednisolone. The roughly 91 discovery patients were randomly split 7:3 into training and test sets. An independent validation cohort of 18 to 20 hyperthyroidism patients and approximately 17 patients who later progressed to ophthalmopathy tested prospective prediction of ophthalmopathy. In addition, the study compared T-cell repertoires in thyroid tissue and in blood from over 5 Graves' hyperthyroidism patients. To identify TCR V-J signatures that set the groups apart, the researchers used a discovery cohort of about a hundred patients, made up of under 45 with Graves' ophthalmopathy and 57 with stable Graves' hyperthyroidism.

Amplification of TCR beta CDR3 regions was carried out from RNA transcripts. The first round of RT-PCR for the TCR CDR3 was performed with the HTBI primer set and the Qiagen OneStep RT-PCR kit. A second multiplex PCR round built the libraries, followed by size selection and purification. Sequencing of the libraries was done on an Illumina HiSeq2000 using paired-end 100 bp reads. On the study's bioinformatics: SOAPnuke was used to process the raw data, removing reads that contained adapters or uncalled bases, had a mean Phred below 15, or lacked an exact match to the constant primer or identifier. COPE v1.2.5 was used to merge high-quality paired reads, and clonotypes were defined as unique nucleotide sequences. MiTCR v1.1 was used to align the clonotypes against IMGT TRBV, TRBD and TRBJ reference segments. The analysis included only V-J combinations with a frequency above 0.0001, which together covered around 99% of the repertoires. A TCS score was defined as the ratio of F50 (clonal expansion) to E x V (chaos), with BLOSUM62-based TCRdist applied between CDR3 peptides within each V-J. Welch's t-statistics and random forest reduced 500 to 650 V-J features to under 15, which were used in a naive Bayes classifier (R e1071). TCRdb reworked the public reads: Q25 trimming with fastp, MiXCR clone assembly, productive beta chains retained. CDR3 protein duplicates are merged, each entry listing the most common genes and DNA. What appears here as the V and J calls and clone size reflects TCRdb's work, not the paper's. The sample table holds roughly 580,000 distinct CDR3 sequences, of which around 14% were seen once. The ten largest clones take up less than 6% of the sample.

The CDR3 measures 16 amino acids from cysteine to phenylalanine. Of all the DNA, just the CDR3 is kept, 48 bases in frame from base 1. Per the germline V gene (reference sequence), SGHAT is the CDR1 and FQDESV is the CDR2. Deletion took 3 bases off V and 14 bases off J, with a span of 23 bases between the germline ends. Results and caveats for the whole study, not just this receptor: In validation, the model predicted progression to ophthalmopathy with approximately 69% sensitivity and around 72% specificity, a median of approximately 6.5 months before onset. Most expanded thyroid clonotypes (frequency above 0.001) were also found in blood, which suggests that blood repertoires may mirror thyroid immune responses. Ophthalmopathy was separated from stable hyperthyroidism by a 13 V-J signature model, with 85% to 90% sensitivity and just over 81% specificity obtained in cross-validation and 80%/75% obtained in testing. No statistical method was used to fix the sample size in advance, and group allocation was not hidden from the investigators.

Hyperthyroidism patients were newly diagnosed, with disease duration under 2 months, and aged 18 to 65 years. The study excluded patients with uncontrolled infections, other autoimmune diseases, pregnancy or lactation. Diagnoses relied on clinical symptoms, serum thyroxine and TRAb, thyroid ultrasound and orbital computed tomography. Blood from progressor patients was drawn when they were first diagnosed with hyperthyroidism, before any ophthalmopathy symptoms appeared. PBMCs were separated from 7.5 to 10 ml of fresh peripheral blood using Ficoll-Paque density gradient centrifugation. Progressor patients were first diagnosed with Graves' hyperthyroidism and then developed ophthalmopathy during follow-up. Total RNA was extracted using Trizol reagent, and RNA quality was assessed on an Agilent 2100 Bioanalyzer. This clonotype showed up many times. The specificity of this receptor is unknown. There are no base qualities to consult, and no much larger clone falls within one base.

This receptor was taken from a woman in her 30s with Graves' hyperthyroidism that later progressed to Graves' ophthalmopathy. Sequencing was done on a sample of blood. The receptor chain draws on TRBV11-1 and TRBJ1-6; possibly the D gene is TRBD1, per 6 matching bases. The DNA sequence is as follows: TGTGCCAGCAGCTTCGGTTACCGGGACACCCTGGGCACCCTCCACTTT. Its product reads: CASSFGYRDTLGTLHF.